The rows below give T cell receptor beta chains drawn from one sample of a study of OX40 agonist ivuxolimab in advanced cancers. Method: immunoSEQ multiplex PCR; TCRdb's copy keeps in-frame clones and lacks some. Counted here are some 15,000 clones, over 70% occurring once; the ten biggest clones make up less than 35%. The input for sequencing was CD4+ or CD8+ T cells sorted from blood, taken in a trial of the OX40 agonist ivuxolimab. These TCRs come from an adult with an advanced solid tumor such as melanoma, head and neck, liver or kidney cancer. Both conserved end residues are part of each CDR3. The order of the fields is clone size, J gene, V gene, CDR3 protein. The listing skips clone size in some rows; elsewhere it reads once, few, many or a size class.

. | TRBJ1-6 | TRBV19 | CASSPSGTGESPLHF
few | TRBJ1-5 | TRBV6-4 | CASSATLGQPQHF
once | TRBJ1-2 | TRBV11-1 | CASKRTDTNYGYTF
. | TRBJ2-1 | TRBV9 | CASSVEGYNEQFF
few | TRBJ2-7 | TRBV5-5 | CASSLTDGYYEQYF
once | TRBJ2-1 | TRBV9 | CASSSSGGAHNEQFF
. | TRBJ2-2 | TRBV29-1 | CSVSGGNTGELFF
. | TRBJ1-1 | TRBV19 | CASSITGWGTEAFF
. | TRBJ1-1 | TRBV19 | CASSTDPNTEAFF
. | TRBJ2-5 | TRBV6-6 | CATSTSGVYQETQYF
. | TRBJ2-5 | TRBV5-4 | CASSLGGGVQETQYF
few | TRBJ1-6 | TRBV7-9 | CASSLTDYNSPLHF
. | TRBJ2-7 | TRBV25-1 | CASSELGGYEQYF
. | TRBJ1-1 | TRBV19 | CASSIGGRGMNTEAFF
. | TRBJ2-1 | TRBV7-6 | CASSPRDTLNNEQFF
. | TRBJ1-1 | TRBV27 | CASSLWGNGEAFF
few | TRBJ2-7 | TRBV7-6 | CASSKTGDSSYEQYF
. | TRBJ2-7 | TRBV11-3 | CASSPVSYEQYF
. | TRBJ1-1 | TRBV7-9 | CASSLADKNTEAFF
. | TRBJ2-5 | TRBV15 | CATVNRDGPPETQYF
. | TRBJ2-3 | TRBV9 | CASGPDTQYF
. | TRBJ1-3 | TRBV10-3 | CATFAGSGNTIYF
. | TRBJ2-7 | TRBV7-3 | CASSLKVEVGQGAVYEQYF
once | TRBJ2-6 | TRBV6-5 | CATTGGSGANVLTF
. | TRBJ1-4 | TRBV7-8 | CASSSLGGSTNEKLFF
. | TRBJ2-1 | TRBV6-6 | CASSYSTDRVNEQFF
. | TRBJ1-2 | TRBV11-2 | CASSPPLGGYTF
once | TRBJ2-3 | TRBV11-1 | CASSLVALTQYF
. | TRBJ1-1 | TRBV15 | CATSSARHNLPEAFF
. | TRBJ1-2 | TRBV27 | CASSISPLVWTAQTF
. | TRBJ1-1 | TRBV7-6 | CASSEGEGITEAFF
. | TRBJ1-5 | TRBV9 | CASSQGGYSNQPQHF
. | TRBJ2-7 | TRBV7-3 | CASSLRTGREEQYF
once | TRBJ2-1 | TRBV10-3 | CAISESRFEQFF
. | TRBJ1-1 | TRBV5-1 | CASAYRGLNTEAFF
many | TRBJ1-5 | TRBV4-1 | CASSQEGTGYSNQPQHF
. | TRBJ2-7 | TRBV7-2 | CASSLGNEQYF
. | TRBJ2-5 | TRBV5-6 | CASSSWVGTLRVETQYF
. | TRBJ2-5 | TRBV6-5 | CASSILAGGGETQYF
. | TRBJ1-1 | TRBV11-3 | CASSHRGANTEAFF
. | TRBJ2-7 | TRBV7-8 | CASSYDISYEQYF
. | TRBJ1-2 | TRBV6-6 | CASRPGQGGYGYTF
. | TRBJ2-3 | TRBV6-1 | CASSPRQGPDTQYF
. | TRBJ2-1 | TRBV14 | CASSQVPNEQFF
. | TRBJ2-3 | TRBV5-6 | CASSLGGGSTDTQYF
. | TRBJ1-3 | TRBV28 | CASSLYRDSSGNTIYF
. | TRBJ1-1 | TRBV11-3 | CASSFGRYTEAFF
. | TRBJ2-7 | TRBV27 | CASSPAGGGLYEQYF
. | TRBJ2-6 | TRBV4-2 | CASSQGQANVLTF
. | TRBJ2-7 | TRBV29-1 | CSVETGTLYEQYF
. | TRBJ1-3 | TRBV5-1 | CASSNPPGQAQSGGNTIYF
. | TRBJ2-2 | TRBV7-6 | CASRPNTGELFF
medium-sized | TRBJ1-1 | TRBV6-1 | CASSIAETEAFF
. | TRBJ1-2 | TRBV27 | CASSPSQTAFYGYTF
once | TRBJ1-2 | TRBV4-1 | CASGQGGPPYGYTF